What follows describes a single TCR beta chain. Its target is unknown. Together with a sample-barcoded 5' primer, a J-beta primer mix was included in a second PCR lasting 7 to 11 cycles. Each of the cDNA molecules was tagged by a template-switch adaptor with 12 random nucleotides. TCRdb re-derived calls from the 5' RACE reads in MiXCR, one entry per CDR3 protein. The data contain some 780,000 distinct CDR3 sequences, about 56% of them seen just once; the ten biggest clones take up roughly 24%. This sample stems from a study of blood T cells in healthy people across ages. Findings of the study overall: The unknown donor CMV status may have confounded expanded clonotype changes.

This CDR3 spans 11 amino acids. V lost 5 bases and J 5 bases, leaving 6 bases between the germline ends. CDR1 SEHNR and CDR2 FQNEAQ come from the germline V gene (reference sequence). The TCR sequence derives from a middle-aged man in good health. This chain links TRBV7-9 with TRBJ1-2; D not resolved. The material sequenced was blood. The CDR3 region has the DNA TGTGCCAGCAGCGATATTTATGGCTACACCTTC. Its translation: CASSDIYGYTF.